The T cell receptor (beta chain) under discussion was sequenced for a study of response to subunit inactivated influenza vaccine. This CDR3 is built from 11 residues. Trimming cost V 4 bases and J 7 bases, with 10 bases left between them. Germline values: CDR1 SQVTM, CDR2 ANQGSEA. The table lists this clonotype with a few counts. One entry per CDR3 protein, called by TCRdb with MiXCR from the RT-PCR reads. This sample has approximately 500,000 distinct CDR3 sequences, with under 25% found just once. The sample was also reused in another study, on T cells expressing NK-cell markers. As that report states: With UMIs, 5'RACE template switching was used to make TCR beta cDNA.

The chain is built from TRBV29-1 and TRBJ1-1, with D possibly matching TRBD1 (5 bases). The source was CD4+ T cells sorted from PBMCs, collected 11 to 12 days after vaccination. The receptor comes from a man over 45 who received an inactivated influenza vaccine. CDR3 in DNA: TGCAGCGTTGGAGGGGATCGTGAAGCTTTCTTT. Translated: CSVGGDREAFF. Supplemented by reference TRBV29-1 and TRBJ1-1, the full variable domain reads SAVISQKPSRDICQRGTSLTIQCQVDSQVTMMFWYRQQPGQSLTLIATANQGSEATYESGFVIDKFPISRPNLTFSTLTVSNMSPEDSSIYLCSVGGDREAFFGQGTRLTVV.